These T cell receptor beta chains were read from a single sample in a study of T cells in Graves' hyperthyroidism and ophthalmopathy. MiXCR, applied by TCRdb to the multiplex PCR reads, yields one record per CDR3 protein. The table lists 400,000 to 500,000 distinct CDR3 sequences, approximately 14% of them singletons, with around 17% in the top ten. The sample was blood. These TCRs come from a woman aged 18-29 years with Graves' hyperthyroidism. Both conserved end residues are part of each CDR3. A D gene is named only where the DNA matches it firmly. Clone size appears in some rows only: once, few, many, or a class for an expanded clone.

.	14	TRBV6-1	many	TRBJ1-3	TGTGCCAGCACCCAAGGAAGGGTTGGAAACACCATATATTTT	CASTQGRVGNTIYF
.	14	TRBV7-9	few	TRBJ1-1	TGTGCCAGCAGCAGCCAACTGGCGAACACTGAAGCTTTCTTT	CASSSQLANTEAFF
.	15	TRBV7-9	many	TRBJ1-2	TGTGCCAGCAGCTTAGGCGGTGCAGCTAACTATGGCTACACCTTC	CASSLGGAANYGYTF
TRBD2	17	TRBV11-3	many	TRBJ2-2	TGTGCCAGCAGCCCTGGGACTAGCGGGAGTCTGAACGGGGAGCTGTTTTTT	CASSPGTSGSLNGELFF
TRBD1	14	TRBV5-1	.	TRBJ2-1	TGCGCCAGCAGCTTGACCCCGACAGGGCGGGAGCAGTTCTTC	CASSLTPTGREQFF
.	14	TRBV27	many	TRBJ2-4	TGTGCCAGCAGTTTATCAGGGGGGGGAAACATTCAGTACTTC	CASSLSGGGNIQYF
.	13	TRBV2	.	TRBJ2-1	TGTGCCAGCAACTATGGTCCCGGTACTGAGCAGTTCTTC	CASNYGPGTEQFF
.	13	TRBV6-1	.	TRBJ2-5	TGTGCCAGCAGTTTCCGCGAGGCAGAGACCCAGTACTTC	CASSFREAETQYF
.	12	TRBV6-2/TRBV6-3	.	TRBJ1-5	TGTGCCAGCAGTTACGTCTACCAGCCCCAGCATTTT	CASSYVYQPQHF
.	15	TRBV10-3	.	TRBJ1-5	TGTGCCATCAGTAGGGACGGGCCTAGCAATCAGCCCCAGCATTTT	CAISRDGPSNQPQHF
.	13	TRBV28	many	TRBJ1-3	TGTGCCAGCACATCGGTTGTCGGAAACACCATATATTTT	CASTSVVGNTIYF
.	14	TRBV9	.	TRBJ1-5	TGTGCCAGCAGCCGATGGGACGCGGAACAGCCCCAGCATTTT	CASSRWDAEQPQHF
TRBD2	15	TRBV28	many	TRBJ2-1	TGTGCCAGCAGCTCTATTAGCGGGAGGGTCGCTGAGCAGTTCTTC	CASSSISGRVAEQFF
TRBD1	13	TRBV7-9	many	TRBJ2-1	TGTGCCAGCAGCTGGGGACAGGACAATGAGCAGTTCTTC	CASSWGQDNEQFF
.	12	TRBV6-1	many	TRBJ1-5	TGTGCCAGCAGTAGAGGCGATCAGCCCCAGCATTTT	CASSRGDQPQHF
.	14	TRBV20-1	.	TRBJ2-3	TGCAGTGCCTATACTAGTGGACGAGCAGATACGCAGTATTTT	CSAYTSGRADTQYF
TRBD1	19	TRBV6-2/TRBV6-3	.	TRBJ1-1	TGTGCCAGCACCCCCCCCCCCCCCCTCGGGACAGGGGTGAACACTGAAGCTTTCTTT	CASTPPPPLGTGVNTEAFF
.	14	TRBV19	many	TRBJ1-1	TGTGCCAGTAGGTACAGGCAGATGAACACTGAAGCTTTCTTT	CASRYRQMNTEAFF
.	15	TRBV7-2	.	TRBJ1-2	TGTGCCAGCAGCCCCGCGGCAGGGGAGAACTATGGCTACACCTTC	CASSPAAGENYGYTF
.	15	TRBV15	.	TRBJ1-5	TGTGCCACCAGCAGAGAGGCGGCAGGGGATCAGCCCCAGCATTTT	CATSREAAGDQPQHF
.	15	TRBV2	many	TRBJ2-3	TGTGCCAGCAGACGGACTACCGGGCGGACAGATACGCAGTATTTT	CASRRTTGRTDTQYF
.	16	TRBV28	many	TRBJ1-6	TGTGCCAGCTATGGCGCAGGTAGCTCCTATAATTCACCCCTCCACTTT	CASYGAGSSYNSPLHF
.	13	TRBV30	many	TRBJ1-5	TGTGCCTGGAGTGTACAAGGCAATCAGCCCCAGCATTTT	CAWSVQGNQPQHF